This T cell receptor beta chain appears in the sequencing data of a study of blood T cell repertoires in COVID-19. CDR3 length: 16 amino acids. V lost 5 bases and J lost 3, with 17 bases in between. Germline values: CDR1 MNHEY, CDR2 SMNVEV (reference sequence). Produced via immunoSEQ multiplex PCR; TCRdb's table is partial and in-frame only. This table has tens of thousands of clones, 65% to 90% appearing once. Sequenced: peripheral blood. The TCR comes from a young man with COVID-19, enrolled during active disease. The V and J genes are TRBV27 and TRBJ2-1, with TRBD2 as a possible D gene (5 bases). As DNA, the CDR3 is TGTGCCAGCAGTCCGGATGGGCCCGGACTCTACAATGAGCAGTTCTTC. Translating it yields CASSPDGPGLYNEQFF.